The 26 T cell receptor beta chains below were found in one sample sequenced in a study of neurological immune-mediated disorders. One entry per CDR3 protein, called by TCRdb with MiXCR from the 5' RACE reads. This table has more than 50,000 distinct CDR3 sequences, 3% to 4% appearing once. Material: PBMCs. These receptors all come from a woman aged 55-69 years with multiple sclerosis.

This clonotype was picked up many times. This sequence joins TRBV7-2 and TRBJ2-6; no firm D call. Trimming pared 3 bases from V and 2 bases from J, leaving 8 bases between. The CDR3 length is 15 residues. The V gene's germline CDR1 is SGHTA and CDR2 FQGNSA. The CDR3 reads CASSFQWTGANVLTF. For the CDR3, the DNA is TGTGCCAGCAGCTTCCAGTGGACTGGGGCCAACGTCCTGACTTTC.

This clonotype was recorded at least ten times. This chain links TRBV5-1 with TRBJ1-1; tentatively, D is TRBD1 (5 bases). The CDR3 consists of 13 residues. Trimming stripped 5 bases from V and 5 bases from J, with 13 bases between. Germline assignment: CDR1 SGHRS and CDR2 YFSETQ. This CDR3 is CASSKGRDTEAFF. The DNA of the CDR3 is TGCGCCAGCAGTAAGGGGCGAGATACTGAAGCTTTCTTT.

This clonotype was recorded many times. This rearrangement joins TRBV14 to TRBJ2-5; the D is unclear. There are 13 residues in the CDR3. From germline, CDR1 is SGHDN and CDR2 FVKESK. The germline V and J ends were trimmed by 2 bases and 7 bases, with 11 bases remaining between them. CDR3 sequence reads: CASSQHTEMTQYF. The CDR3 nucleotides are TGTGCCAGCAGCCAACACACCGAGATGACCCAGTACTTC.

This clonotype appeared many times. The CDR3 sequence is CASSFTGANYGYTF. The CDR3 region has the DNA TGTGCCAGCAGTTTTACCGGAGCTAACTATGGCTACACCTTC. The chain recombines TRBV27 with TRBJ1-2; D remains ambiguous. The CDR3 consists of 14 residues. The germline gives CDR1 MNHEY, CDR2 SMNVEV (reference sequence). The germline V and J ends were trimmed by 3 bases and 0 bases, with 8 bases remaining between them.

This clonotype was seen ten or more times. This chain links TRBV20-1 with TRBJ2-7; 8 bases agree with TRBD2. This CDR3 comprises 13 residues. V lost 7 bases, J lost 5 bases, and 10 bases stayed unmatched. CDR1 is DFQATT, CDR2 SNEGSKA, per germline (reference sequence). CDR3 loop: CSVSRTSTHEQYF. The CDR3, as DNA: TGCAGTGTTTCTAGGACTAGCACCCACGAGCAGTACTTC.

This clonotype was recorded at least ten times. The CDR3 nucleotides are TGTGCCAGCAGTTCTGAGGGGGGTCGGACTGAAGCTTTCTTT. Protein: CASSSEGGRTEAFF. The rearrangement joins TRBV28 to TRBJ1-1; D possibly corresponds to TRBD1 (6 bases). The CDR3 contains 14 residues. From germline, CDR1 is MDHEN and CDR2 SYDVKM. Trimming removed 4 bases from V and 5 bases from J, with 14 bases in between.

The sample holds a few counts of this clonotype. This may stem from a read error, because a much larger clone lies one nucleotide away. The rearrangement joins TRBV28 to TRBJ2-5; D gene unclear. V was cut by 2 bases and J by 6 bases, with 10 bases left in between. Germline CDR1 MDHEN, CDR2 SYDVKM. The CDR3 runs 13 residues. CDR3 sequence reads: CASSLGKGKTQYF. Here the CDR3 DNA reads TGTGCCAGCAGTTTAGGGAAGGGTAAGACCCAGTACTTC.

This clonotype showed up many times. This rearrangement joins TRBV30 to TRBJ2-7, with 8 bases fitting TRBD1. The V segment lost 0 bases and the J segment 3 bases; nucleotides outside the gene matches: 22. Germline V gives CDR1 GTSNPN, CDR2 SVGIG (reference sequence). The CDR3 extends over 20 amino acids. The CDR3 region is CAWSVRGQGTKSPRSYEQYF. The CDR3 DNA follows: TGTGCCTGGAGTGTACGAGGACAGGGAACGAAATCTCCCCGGAGCTACGAGCAGTACTTC. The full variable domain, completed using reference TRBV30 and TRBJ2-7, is SQTIHQWPATLVQPVGSPLSLECTVEGTSNPNLYWYRQAAGRGLQLLFYSVGIGQISSEVPQNLSASRPQDRQFILSSKKLLLSDSGFYLCAWSVRGQGTKSPRSYEQYFGPGTRLTVT.

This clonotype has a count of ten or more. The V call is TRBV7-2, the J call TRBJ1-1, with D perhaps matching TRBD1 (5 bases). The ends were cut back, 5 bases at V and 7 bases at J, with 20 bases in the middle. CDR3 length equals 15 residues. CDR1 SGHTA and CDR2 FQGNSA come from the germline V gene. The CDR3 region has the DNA TGTGCCAGCAGCCCACGGGCGGGGCTCGGCCATGAAGCTTTCTTT. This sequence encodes CASSPRAGLGHEAFF.

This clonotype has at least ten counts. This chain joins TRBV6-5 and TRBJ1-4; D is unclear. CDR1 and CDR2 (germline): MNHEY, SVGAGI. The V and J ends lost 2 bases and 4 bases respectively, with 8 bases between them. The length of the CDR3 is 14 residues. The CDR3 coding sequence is TGTGCCAGCAGTTACCACTGGAATAATGAAAAACTGTTTTTT. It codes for CASSYHWNNEKLFF.

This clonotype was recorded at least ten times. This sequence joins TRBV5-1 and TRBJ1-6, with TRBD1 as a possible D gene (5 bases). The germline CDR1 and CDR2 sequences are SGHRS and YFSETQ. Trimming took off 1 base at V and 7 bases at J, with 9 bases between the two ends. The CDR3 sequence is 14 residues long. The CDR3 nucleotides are TGCGCCAGCAGCTTGAATACAGGAAATTCACCCCTCCACTTT. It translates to CASSLNTGNSPLHF.

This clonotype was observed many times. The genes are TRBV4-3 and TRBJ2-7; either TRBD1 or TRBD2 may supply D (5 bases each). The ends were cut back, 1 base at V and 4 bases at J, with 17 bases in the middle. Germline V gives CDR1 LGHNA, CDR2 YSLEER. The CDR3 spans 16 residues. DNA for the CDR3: TGCGCCAGCAGCCAAGGGAGCGGCGACAGCGGTTACGAGCAGTACTTC. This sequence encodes CASSQGSGDSGYEQYF.

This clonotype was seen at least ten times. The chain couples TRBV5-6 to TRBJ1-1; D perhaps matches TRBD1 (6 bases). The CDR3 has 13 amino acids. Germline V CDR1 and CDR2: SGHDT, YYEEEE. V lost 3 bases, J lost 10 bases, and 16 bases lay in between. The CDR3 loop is CASSWGLGGLAFF. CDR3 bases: TGTGCCAGCAGCTGGGGTCTCGGGGGCCTAGCTTTCTTT.

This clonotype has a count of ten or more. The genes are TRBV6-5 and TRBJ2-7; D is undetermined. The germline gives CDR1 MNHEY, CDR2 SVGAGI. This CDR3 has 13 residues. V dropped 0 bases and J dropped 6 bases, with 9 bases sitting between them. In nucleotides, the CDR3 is TGTGCCAGCAGTTACTCCACAGTCCTCGAGCAGTACTTC. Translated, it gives CASSYSTVLEQYF.

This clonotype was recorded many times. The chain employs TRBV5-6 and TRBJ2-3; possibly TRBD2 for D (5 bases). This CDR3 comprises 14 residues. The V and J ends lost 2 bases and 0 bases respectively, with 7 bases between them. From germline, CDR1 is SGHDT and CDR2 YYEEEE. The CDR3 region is CASSFRTSTDTQYF. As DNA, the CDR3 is TGTGCCAGCAGCTTTAGGACTAGCACAGATACGCAGTATTTT.

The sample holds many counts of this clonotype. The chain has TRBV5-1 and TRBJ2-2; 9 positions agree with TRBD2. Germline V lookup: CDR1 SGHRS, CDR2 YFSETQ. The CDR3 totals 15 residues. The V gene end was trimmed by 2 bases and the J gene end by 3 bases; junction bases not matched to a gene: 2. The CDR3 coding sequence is TGCGCCAGCAGCTTAGCGGGAGGAGACACCGGGGAGCTGTTTTTT. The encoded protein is CASSLAGGDTGELFF.

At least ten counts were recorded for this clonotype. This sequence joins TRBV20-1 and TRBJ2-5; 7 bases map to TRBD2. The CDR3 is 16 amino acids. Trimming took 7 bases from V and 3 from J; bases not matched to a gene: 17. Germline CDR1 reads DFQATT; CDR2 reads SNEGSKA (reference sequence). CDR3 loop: CSVTAWASGRKETQYF. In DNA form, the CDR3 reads TGCAGTGTTACGGCTTGGGCTAGCGGCCGAAAAGAGACCCAGTACTTC.

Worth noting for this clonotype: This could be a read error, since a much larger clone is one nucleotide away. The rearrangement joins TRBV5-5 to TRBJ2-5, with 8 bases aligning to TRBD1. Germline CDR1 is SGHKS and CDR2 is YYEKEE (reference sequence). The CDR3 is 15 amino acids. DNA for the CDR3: TGTGCCAGCAGCTTTGGGACAGGTTACCAACAGACCCAGTACTTC. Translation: CASSFGTGYQQTQYF.

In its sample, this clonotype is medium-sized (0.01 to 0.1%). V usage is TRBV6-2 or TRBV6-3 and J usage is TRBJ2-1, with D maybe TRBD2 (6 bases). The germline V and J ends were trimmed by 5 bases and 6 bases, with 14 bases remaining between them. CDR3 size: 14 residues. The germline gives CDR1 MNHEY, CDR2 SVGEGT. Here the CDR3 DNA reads TGTGCCAGCAGTGCCACGGGACTCTTCAATGAGCAGTTCTTC. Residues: CASSATGLFNEQFF.

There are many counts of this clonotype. CDR3 nucleotides: TGCGCCAGCAGCTTGGCCGGGGACGCTGAAGCTTTCTTT. Amino acids: CASSLAGDAEAFF. The chain is built from TRBV5-1 and TRBJ1-1; TRBD1 is a possible D gene (5 bases). There are 13 residues in the CDR3. V gave up 0 bases and J gave up 6 bases, with 9 bases separating them. CDR1 is SGHRS, CDR2 YFSETQ, per germline.

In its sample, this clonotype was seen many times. As DNA, the CDR3 is TGTGCCAGCAGCGCGGGCCAGGGACCCAATGAAGCTTTCTTT. This encodes CASSAGQGPNEAFF. The J gene is TRBJ1-1, the V gene TRBV7-9; TRBD1 might be the D (5 bases). CDR1 is SEHNR, CDR2 FQNEAQ, per germline (reference sequence). The V gene lost 5 bases and the J gene lost 7 bases, with 17 bases spanning the gap. The CDR3 spans 14 residues.

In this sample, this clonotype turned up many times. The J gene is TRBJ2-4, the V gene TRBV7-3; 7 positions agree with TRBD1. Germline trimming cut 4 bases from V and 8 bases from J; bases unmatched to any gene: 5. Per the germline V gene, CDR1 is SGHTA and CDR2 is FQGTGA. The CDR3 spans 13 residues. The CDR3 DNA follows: TGTGCCAGCAGCTACTCAGGGGGAGACATTCAGTACTTC. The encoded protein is CASSYSGGDIQYF.

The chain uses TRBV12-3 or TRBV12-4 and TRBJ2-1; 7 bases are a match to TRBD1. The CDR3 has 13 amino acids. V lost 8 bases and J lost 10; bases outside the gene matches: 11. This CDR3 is CASYDRAVGEQFF. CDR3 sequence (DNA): TGTGCCAGCTACGACAGGGCAGTTGGGGAGCAGTTCTTC.

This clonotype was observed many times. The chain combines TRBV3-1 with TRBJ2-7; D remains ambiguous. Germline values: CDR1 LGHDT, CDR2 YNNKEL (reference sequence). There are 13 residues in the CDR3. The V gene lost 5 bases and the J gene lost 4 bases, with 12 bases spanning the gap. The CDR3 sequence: CASSSTGSYEQYF. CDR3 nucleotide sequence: TGTGCCAGCAGCTCTACGGGCTCGTACGAGCAGTACTTC.

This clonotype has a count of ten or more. The CDR3 protein is CASSPGTGVTYGYTF. CDR3 DNA sequence: TGTGCCAGCAGCCCGGGGACAGGGGTTACGTATGGCTACACCTTC. The chain is built from TRBV7-2 and TRBJ1-2; 10 nucleotides align to TRBD1. With 5 bases clipped from V and 5 bases from J, the junction kept 8 bases outside the gene matches. CDR1 SGHTA and CDR2 FQGNSA come from the germline V gene. The length of the CDR3 is 15 residues.

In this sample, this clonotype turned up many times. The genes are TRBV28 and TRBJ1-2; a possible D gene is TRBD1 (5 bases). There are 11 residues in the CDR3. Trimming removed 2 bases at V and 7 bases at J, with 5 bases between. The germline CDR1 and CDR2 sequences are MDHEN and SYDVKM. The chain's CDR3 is CASSLGGGYTF. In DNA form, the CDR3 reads TGTGCCAGCAGTTTAGGGGGTGGCTACACCTTC.